This entry concerns a single TCR beta chain. There are many counts of this clonotype. This receptor's antigen is unknown. Within one base of it there is no much larger clone, and no base qualities were kept. The time point label, read with the paper, signifies: persistent/refractory GD, antithyroid drugs over 5 years with positive TRAb. For both TCR sequencing and RNA sequencing, RNA was extracted from PBMCs using TRIzol. The diagnosis of Graves' disease was made according to American Thyroid Association guidelines. Patients for the study were recruited at an endocrinology department in Xi'an, China. Each patient gave 9 to 10 milliliters of peripheral blood, collected in an EDTA anticoagulant tube. Ficoll Paque Plus density gradient separation was used to isolate PBMCs, and no further T cell sorting was performed. An Agilent 2100 Bioanalyzer and agarose gel were used to check RNA quality, and a NanoDrop 2000 was used to measure RNA concentration.

These data originate in a study of regulatory T cells in long-lasting Graves disease (dated by TCRdb to the early 2020s). Concerning the study at large: To count as having persistent Graves' disease, a patient had to have received antithyroid drug treatment for over 5 years with TSH receptor autoantibodies remaining persistently positive. Persistent Graves' disease patients were compared with newly diagnosed Graves' disease patients by peripheral blood TCR sequencing and RNA sequencing. The study was registered as a clinical trial and conducted in China. A total of around 35 samples underwent TCR sequencing, from around 13 patients with persistent Graves' disease and around 20 patients with newly diagnosed Graves' disease. Persistent Graves' disease patients in the clinical cohort had taken antithyroid drugs for 9 to 11 years on average. General findings and caveats noted by the study authors: The small sample size was acknowledged by the authors as a limitation that may reduce accuracy. Patients with persistent disease shared more public clonotypes (approximately 2,500) than newly diagnosed patients did (around 1,000). The study examined only peripheral blood because the primary lesion, thyroid tissue, could not be accessed. Only the TCR beta chain was sequenced and analyzed. Preferential use of TRBV28, TRBJ1-2 and TRBJ2-5 was observed in persistent disease, whereas TRBV20-1 and TRBJ2-1 were favored in newly diagnosed disease. Compared with newly diagnosed patients, persistent Graves' disease patients had lower TCR Shannon entropy and fewer highly expanded clones, which suggests clonal expansion.

The method behind the library was multiplex PCR. TCRdb shows the sequencer as Illumina HiSeq 4000. iRepertoire HTBI primers and Arm-PCR amplification of CDR3 regions were used to construct TCR beta libraries. Before sequencing, the PCR products underwent gel purification. The original methods were these. Gene usage analysis of CDR3 amino acid clonotypes relied on the roughly 58 TRBV and over 13 TRBJ segments identified across samples. Filtered high-quality paired reads were merged into contigs using COPE and FqMerger. Contigs were aligned with BLAST to IMGT TRBV, TRBD and TRBJ reference genes, and CDR3 was defined per IMGT. Any clonotype with a frequency above 0.1% was counted as a highly expanded clone. Shannon entropy served as the measure of repertoire diversity, while the Gini coefficient captured V-J evenness. A clonotype was considered public if more than one individual shared it. TCRdb cleaned the public reads at Q25 with fastp, built clones with MiXCR and kept in-frame beta chains. Every CDR3 protein is listed once, alongside the most common genes and DNA of its rows. Here the V and J calls rest on TCRdb's processing, not on the authors' analysis. The sample table lists about 400,000 distinct CDR3 sequences, less than 25% of them with a count of one. 20% of the sample lies in the top ten.

Based on the germline V gene, the CDR1 and CDR2 sequences are SGDLS and YYNGEE. Spanning cysteine to phenylalanine, the CDR3 consists of 13 amino acids. The DNA shown is the 39-base CDR3, in frame from base 1. Trimming removed 4 bases from V and 5 bases from J, leaving 12 bases between the germline ends. The sequence joins TRBV9 to TRBJ1-1; TRBD1 is a weak D gene call, 6 bases matching. This receptor was obtained from a female donor with Graves disease. Sequenced material: peripheral blood mononuclear cells (PBMCs), taken when the disease was refractory, from a patient treated with antithyroid drugs. DNA sequence: TGTGCCAGCAGCTGGCAGGGACATACTGAAGCTTTCTTT. It codes for CASSWQGHTEAFF. Reference TRBV9 and TRBJ1-1 proteins supply the regions before and after the CDR3; the full variable domain is: DSGVTQTPKHLITATGQRVTLRCSPRSGDLSVYWYQQSLDQGLQFLIQYYNGEERAKGNILERFSAQQFPDLHSELNLSSLELGDSALYFCASSWQGHTEAFFGQGTRLTVV.